A single sample is the source of the 18 T cell receptor beta chains below, sequenced in a study of CD8 T cells in ankylosing spondylitis. TCRdb re-called the 5' RACE reads through MiXCR, storing one row per CDR3 protein. The table has over 100,000 distinct CDR3 sequences, approximately 10% seen once. Sequences were obtained from blood, either unsorted or a sorted T cell fraction (not recorded which). The receptors derive from a female donor with ankylosing spondylitis or in good health (not recorded which).

This clonotype showed up many times. The chain combines TRBV29-1 with TRBJ2-3; D may match TRBD1 or TRBD2 (6 bases each). With 1 base removed from V and 4 bases from J, the gap between germline ends came to 18 bases. Germline lookup yields CDR1 SQVTM and CDR2 ANQGSEA. CDR3 size: 16 residues. The DNA for the CDR3 is TGCAGCGTTGAAGGGAGGGGGGCCCTCAATTCAGATACGCAGTATTTT. Translation gives CSVEGRGALNSDTQYF.

This clonotype came up many times. The chain joins TRBV7-2 to TRBJ2-5, with 12 nucleotides matching TRBD2. The CDR3 is made up of 15 amino acids. The V gene end was trimmed by 5 bases and the J gene end by 4 bases; junction bases not matched to a gene: 5. Germline V gene sequence: CDR1 SGHTA, CDR2 FQGNSA. CDR3 protein: CASSRGLAGLETQYF. The CDR3 DNA reads as TGTGCCAGCAGCAGGGGACTAGCGGGTTTAGAGACCCAGTACTTC. The complete variable domain, with remaining parts taken from reference TRBV7-2 and TRBJ2-5, reads GAGVSQSPSNKVTEKGKDVELRCDPISGHTALYWYRQSLGQGLEFLIYFQGNSAPDKSGLPSDRFSAERTGGSVSTLTIQRTQQEDSAVYLCASSRGLAGLETQYFGPGTRLLVL.

The chain couples TRBV10-2 to TRBJ1-3, with D possibly TRBD1 on 5 matching bases. The CDR3 has 15 residues. V lost 1 base, J lost 12 bases, and 19 bases lay in between. Germline loops: CDR1 WSHSY, CDR2 SAAADI. CDR3 in amino acids: CASSEFSSSGHSIYF. The CDR3 coding sequence is TGCGCCAGCAGTGAGTTCAGCTCCTCTGGACACAGCATATATTTT.

V usage is TRBV24-1 and J usage is TRBJ2-5, with D maybe TRBD2 (6 bases). Germline-derived CDR1 and CDR2 are KGHDR and SFDVKD. Trimming cost V 4 bases and J 5 bases, with 16 bases left between them. CDR3 length equals 15 residues. CDR3 region: CATSDGGVRVETQYF. The CDR3 nucleotides are TGTGCCACCAGTGACGGCGGGGTCCGGGTCGAGACCCAGTACTTC.

Ten or more counts support this clonotype. This sequence joins TRBV20-1 and TRBJ1-5; no reliable D call. CDR1 is DFQATT, CDR2 SNEGSKA, per germline (reference sequence). Between the trimmed V and J ends, which lost 1 base and 2 bases, there was a span of 12 bases. The CDR3 contains 15 residues. CDR3 residues: CSARGNGQGNQPQHF. Here the CDR3 DNA reads TGCAGTGCTAGAGGGAATGGGCAGGGCAATCAGCCCCAGCATTTT.

This clonotype came up many times. V usage is TRBV24-1 and J usage is TRBJ2-3; TRBD1 matches 8 bases. Germline values: CDR1 KGHDR, CDR2 SFDVKD. This CDR3 has 17 amino acids. V shed 12 bases, J shed 2 bases, and the junction held 18 bases outside the gene matches. The CDR3: CAHHRPTGEDATDTQYF. CDR3 bases: TGTGCCCACCACCGCCCGACAGGGGAGGATGCCACAGATACGCAGTATTTT.

J is TRBJ2-2 and V is TRBV2, with unresolved D. V lost 4 bases, J lost 0 bases, and 9 bases lay in between. The CDR3 is 15 amino acids. Germline V gene data show CDR1 as SNHLY and CDR2 as FYNNEI. The CDR3 DNA sequence: TGTGCCAGCAGTGTTCCGCGCCCGAACACCGGGGAGCTGTTTTTT. Protein sequence: CASSVPRPNTGELFF.

At least ten counts were recorded for this clonotype. V and J are TRBV18 and TRBJ1-5; TRBD1 agrees at 8 bases. Germline CDR1 reads KGHSH; CDR2 reads LQKENI. The CDR3 length is 16 residues. The J segment lost 7 bases and the V segment lost 3 bases, leaving 11 bases of the junction unmatched. CDR3 nucleotide sequence: TGTGCCAGCTCACCGGACAGGGTGGGGATGGGACAGCCCCAGCATTTT. Translation gives CASSPDRVGMGQPQHF.

This rearrangement joins TRBV10-3 to TRBJ2-1; maybe TRBD2 (7 bases). CDR1 is ENHRY and CDR2 is SYGVKD in the germline V gene. The V end was cut by 0 bases, the J end by 7 bases, with 13 bases between. CDR3 size: 15 residues. CDR3 loop: CAISESAGAGNEQFF. Written as DNA, the CDR3 is TGTGCCATCAGTGAGTCGGCGGGGGCGGGGAATGAGCAGTTCTTC.

This chain uses TRBV11-3 with TRBJ2-3, with D perhaps matching TRBD1 (6 bases). The V and J ends lost 7 bases and 0 bases respectively, with 14 bases between them. Germline-derived CDR1 and CDR2 are SGHNT and YENEEA. The CDR3 is made up of 15 amino acids. The CDR3 is CASTRRGASTDTQYF. The CDR3 DNA sequence: TGTGCCAGCACTCGCAGGGGCGCTAGCACAGATACGCAGTATTTT.

This clonotype was counted ten times or more. This chain uses TRBV20-1 with TRBJ2-5, with D maybe TRBD1 (5 bases). V shed 5 bases and J shed 3 bases, with 13 bases lying between them. The CDR3 is 13 residues long. Germline V CDR1 and CDR2: DFQATT, SNEGSKA (reference sequence). CDR3 residues: CSAPEAGKETQYF. The CDR3, as DNA: TGCAGTGCTCCCGAGGCAGGGAAAGAGACCCAGTACTTC.

On this clonotype itself: Given a much more abundant clone one base away, this may be a read error. This rearrangement joins TRBV2 to TRBJ2-1; 7 nucleotides align to TRBD1. The CDR3 sequence is 16 residues long. V lost 4 bases and J lost 8; bases outside the gene matches: 14. Per germline, CDR1 SNHLY and CDR2 FYNNEI. This chain's CDR3 is CASSAPLGAGGYEQFF. DNA for the CDR3: TGTGCCAGCAGTGCCCCCCTCGGGGCAGGGGGATATGAGCAGTTCTTC.

Points on this clonotype: A much larger clone sits a single nucleotide away, making a read error possible. This chain links TRBV7-2 with TRBJ2-7, with D uncertain. This CDR3 region has 13 residues. From germline, CDR1 is SGHTA and CDR2 FQGNSA. The CDR3 loop is CASSLESRNEQCF. The CDR3 DNA follows: TGTGCCAGCAGCTTAGAATCCAGGAACGAGCAGTGCTTC.

The sample holds a few counts of this clonotype. This chain joins TRBV3-1 and TRBJ1-5, with TRBD1 matching over 8 bases. Germline CDR1 and CDR2: LGHDT and YNNKEL (reference sequence). J lost 5 bases, V lost 4 bases, and 7 bases had no gene match. This CDR3 region has 15 residues. The CDR3 DNA reads TGTGCCAGCAGCCGGTATGGACAGGGCGATCAGCCCCAGCATTTT. Translating it yields CASSRYGQGDQPQHF. Full variable domain (rest looked up from reference TRBV3-1 and TRBJ1-5): DTAVSQTPKYLVTQMGNDKSIKCEQNLGHDTMYWYKQDSKKFLKIMFSYNNKELIINETVPNRFSPKSPDKAHLNLHINSLELGDSAVYFCASSRYGQGDQPQHFGDGTRLSIL.

There are many counts of this clonotype. The V and J genes are TRBV14 and TRBJ2-1; tentatively, D is TRBD1 or TRBD2 (5 bases each). V was cut by 4 bases and J by 0 bases, with 13 bases left in between. The CDR3 length is 16 residues. CDR1 SGHDN and CDR2 FVKESK come from the germline V gene. CDR3 nucleotides: TGTGCCAGCAGCCCCGCGAGGGGATTCTCCTACAATGAGCAGTTCTTC. Translated, it gives CASSPARGFSYNEQFF.

The chain is built from TRBV20-1 and TRBJ2-3; tentative D call: TRBD1 (6 bases). CDR1 and CDR2 from the germline V gene are DFQATT and SNEGSKA (reference sequence). The CDR3 runs to 16 residues. Trimming removed 3 bases from V and 4 bases from J, with 20 bases in between. The CDR3 coding sequence is TGCAGTGCTAGCCCCAGGGGAGCGGTTGTTTCAGATACGCAGTATTTT. This gives the protein CSASPRGAVVSDTQYF.

Comments on this clonotype: Possible read error: a much larger clone is one base away. The chain links TRBV10-3 to TRBJ2-7; the D gene is possibly TRBD2 (6 bases). Germline V gene data show CDR1 as ENHRY and CDR2 as SYGVKD. The length of the CDR3 is 13 residues. CDR3 region: CAVGGPEGYGQYF. CDR3 sequence (DNA): TGTGCCGTCGGGGGACCTGAGGGCTACGGGCAGTACTTC.

This clonotype was counted between two and nine times. The chain joins TRBV27 to TRBJ2-1; 7 nucleotides line up with TRBD2. The V and J ends lost 8 bases and 6 bases, in that order; junction bases with no gene match: 4. Germline CDR1 reads MNHEY; CDR2 reads SMNVEV (reference sequence). The CDR3 has 12 residues. In DNA, the CDR3 is TGTGCCAGCCACAGCGGGGTCAATGAGCAGTTCTTC. Translating gives CASHSGVNEQFF.